This TCR beta chain originates from a study of cytomegalovirus exposure and HLA in healthy donors. Points from the study as a whole: In a later analysis, DRB1 alleles had the most associated TCRs; HLA-C alleles the fewest. Later analysis identified a missense DCLRE1C variant that was linked to TCR beta V- and J-gene trimming.

A multiplex PCR was run with 60 Vbeta primers and 13 Jbeta primers. Measured with immunoSEQ multiplex PCR; TCRdb has only the in-frame clones, and not every one. The sample carries approximately 80,000 clones, 70% to 85% recorded once. Notes on this clone: Its target is not known.

In germline, CDR1 is SEHNR, CDR2 FQNEAQ (reference sequence). The CDR3 is 15 residues long. Trimming shortened V by 5 bases and J by 3 bases, and 16 bases separated the two germline ends. This TCR came from a man aged 25 to 40 in good health and CMV-seropositive. Sequenced sample: PBMCs. This sequence joins TRBV7-9 and TRBJ1-2; D is unclear. The DNA of the CDR3 is TGTGCCAGCAGCACTATAATGGGTGGTGACTATGGCTACACCTTC. It encodes CASSTIMGGDYGYTF.